This paragraph reports one T cell receptor (beta chain). What it recognizes is unknown. The data are from a study of radiation and T cells in renal cell carcinoma. The study's findings and limits: Without pretreatment biopsies, baseline tumor clonotype presence was undetermined.

Here immunoSEQ multiplex PCR was the method, and the copy in TCRdb shows in-frame clones only, minus some. In the table there are some 120,000 clones, more than 80% of which are singletons. The germline V gene has CDR1 SGHKS and CDR2 YYEKEE (reference sequence). This CDR3 spans 18 amino acids. Trimming removed 4 bases from V and 0 bases from J, with 20 bases in between. Indicated time point: blood 2 weeks post-SBRT. Stated treatment: 15 Gy SBRT to primary tumor, nephrectomy 4 weeks later. Clear cell pathology was present in this patient's renal cell carcinoma. The TCR comes from a woman between 55 and 75 years old with renal cell carcinoma. Sequenced material: blood, taken from a patient whose treatment included radiotherapy and nephrectomy. The chain links TRBV5-5 to TRBJ1-3; D possibly corresponds to TRBD1 (5 bases). The CDR3: CASSQTLIRVDSGNTIYF. The CDR3 region has the DNA TGTGCCAGCAGCCAAACGCTAATCAGGGTCGACTCTGGAAACACCATATATTTT.